A single sample gave rise to the 11 T cell receptor beta chains below, sequenced in a study of blood T cell repertoires in COVID-19. Profiled with immunoSEQ multiplex PCR; TCRdb holds only in-frame clones, not every one. The sample has around 210,000 clones, around 83% seen once; the top ten hold over 10%. Source material: peripheral blood. Receptor source: a human donor in a cohort sampled during active COVID-19.

The chain uses TRBV6-5 and TRBJ2-5; D perhaps matches TRBD2 (5 bases). This CDR3 spans 15 amino acids. Per the germline V gene, CDR1 is MNHEY and CDR2 is SVGAGI. V lost 7 bases to trimming and J lost 4 bases, with 19 bases between them. The CDR3 spells CASIRDPYSVETQYF. As DNA, the CDR3 is TGTGCCAGCATTCGGGATCCTTACTCGGTAGAGACCCAGTACTTC.

The rearrangement links TRBV10-2 to TRBJ1-5; D is perhaps TRBD1 (5 bases). CDR1 and CDR2 (germline): WSHSY, SAAADI. The CDR3 runs 15 residues. V was shortened by 6 bases and J by 3 bases, with 15 bases between the two germline ends. The CDR3: CASSPDREFNQPQHF. The CDR3 nucleotides read TGCGCCAGCAGCCCCGACAGAGAATTCAATCAGCCCCAGCATTTT.

The J gene is TRBJ2-2, the V gene TRBV3-1 (or the pseudogene TRBV3-2); D possibly corresponds to TRBD2 (5 bases). Germline CDR1 LGHDT, CDR2 YNNKEL (reference sequence). The CDR3 loop spans 16 amino acids. V was trimmed by 2 bases and J by 8 bases, leaving 18 bases between them. Written as DNA, the CDR3 is TGTGCCAGCAGCCAATGGACTCCTTCCCAAAAGGGGGAGCTGTTTTTT. Residues: CASSQWTPSQKGELFF.

The chain employs TRBV4-1 and TRBJ1-4; D remains unclear. Looked up from germline, CDR1 is MGHRA and CDR2 is YSYEKL. This CDR3 contains 16 residues. The ends were cut back, 2 bases at V and 0 bases at J, with 10 bases in the middle. This CDR3 is CASSQTSGATNEKLFF. In DNA, the CDR3 is TGCGCCAGCAGCCAAACTTCGGGTGCAACTAATGAAAAACTGTTTTTT.

V and J are TRBV19 and TRBJ1-5; D ambiguous. CDR1 and CDR2 (germline): LNHDA, SQIVND (reference sequence). This CDR3 is 15 amino acids long. The V end lost 0 bases, the J end lost 2 bases, and 8 bases lay between the germline ends. The CDR3 protein is CASSIEAHGNQPQHF. Written as DNA, the CDR3 is TGTGCCAGTAGTATAGAGGCCCATGGCAATCAGCCCCAGCATTTT.

The chain employs TRBV7-6 and TRBJ2-3; TRBD2 matches at 7 bases. From germline, CDR1 is SGHVS and CDR2 FNYEAQ. This CDR3 region has 15 residues. V gave up 4 bases and J gave up 2 bases; unmatched junction bases: 6. The DNA of the CDR3 is TGTGCCAGCAGCTCTACCGGACTAGTCACAGATACGCAGTATTTT. This gives the protein CASSSTGLVTDTQYF.

The chain has TRBV5-1 and TRBJ2-7; D might be TRBD1 (6 bases). V lost 1 base and J 7 bases, leaving 9 bases between the germline ends. This CDR3 region has 12 residues. Per the germline V gene, CDR1 is SGHRS and CDR2 is YFSETQ. The CDR3 region is CASSLSGTEQYF. CDR3 coding DNA: TGCGCCAGCAGCTTGTCCGGGACAGAGCAGTACTTC.

This sequence joins TRBV29-1 and TRBJ2-3; tentatively, D is TRBD2 (6 bases). CDR1 SQVTM and CDR2 ANQGSEA come from the germline V gene. V lost 6 bases to trimming and J lost 2 bases, with 9 bases between them. This CDR3 spans 12 amino acids. The CDR3 DNA reads as TGCAGCGTAGGGACTTACACAGATACGCAGTATTTT. Translation gives CSVGTYTDTQYF.

The chain links TRBV5-4 to TRBJ1-1; D is unresolved. The ends were cut back, 0 bases at V and 6 bases at J, with 12 bases in the middle. This CDR3 comprises 14 residues. Germline CDR1 reads SGHNT; CDR2 reads YYREEE (reference sequence). The CDR3 nucleotides read TGTGCCAGCAGCTTGGCTCACCGGGAGTCTGAAGCTTTCTTT. Protein sequence: CASSLAHRESEAFF.

This chain joins TRBV5-4 and TRBJ1-5, with D perhaps matching TRBD1 (6 bases). The V end lost 10 bases, the J end lost 6 bases, and 17 bases lay between the germline ends. Germline values: CDR1 SGHNT, CDR2 YYREEE (reference sequence). The CDR3 runs 13 residues. The CDR3 reads CAPQRGCFQPQHF. In DNA, the CDR3 is TGTGCCCCACAGAGGGGGTGCTTTCAGCCCCAGCATTTT.

The J gene is TRBJ2-5, the V gene TRBV4-2; TRBD2 agrees at 8 bases. J was trimmed by 5 bases and V by 1 base; bases with no gene match: 12. Germline CDR1 LGHNA, CDR2 YNFKEQ. The CDR3 totals 17 residues. DNA of the CDR3: TGTGCCAGCAGCCAAGCGACTAGCGAGTGGTCCTGGGAGACCCAGTACTTC. Translation: CASSQATSEWSWETQYF.